This T cell receptor (beta chain) originates from a study of Ad26.COV2.S vaccination and SARS-CoV-2 variants. At the level of the study: By the intramuscular route, Ad26.COV2.S was given once, or twice 56 days apart. Broader study findings: TCR breadth and depth estimates may have understated total T cell responses.

This CDR3 contains 14 residues. The germline gives CDR1 MDHEN, CDR2 SYDVKM. Trimming left V 3 bases short and J 2 bases short, with 8 bases between. This sample's treatment: around 19 received Ad26.COV2.S at low or high dose, single or two shots; roughly 5 received placebo; per-sample allocation not given. Material that was analyzed had been drawn on day 63 after the first vaccine or placebo injection. Recruitment in Boston yielded a donor of adult age, 18-55 years. Of note for this clone: The antigen remains undetermined.

Profiling relied on immunoSEQ multiplex PCR, and the TCRdb table lists in-frame clones only, not all of them. Among roughly 400,000 clones, about nine tenths were seen once, and the ten largest hold roughly 3.9%. The genes are TRBV28 and TRBJ1-3; tentatively, D is TRBD1 (5 bases). This receptor was obtained from a person between 18 and 65 years old who received the Ad26.COV2.S COVID-19 vaccine or a placebo. Sample: peripheral blood, taken in a trial of Ad26.COV2.S vaccine versus placebo. CDR3 in DNA: TGTGCCAGCAGTTTTCAAGGGGCTGGAAACACCATATATTTT. Translating gives CASSFQGAGNTIYF.